This T cell receptor beta chain derives from a study of read filtering for tumor transcriptome and immune sequencing. Study-level background: Patients were some 16 male and 13 to 15 female, mean age approximately 70 years, range roughly 47 to 85. By R-ISS, stages I, II and III held approximately 8, 16 and 7 patients. DNase treatment preceded whole-transcriptome library preparation. General observations from the study: Without single-read clonotypes, shared clonotype proportions correlated more between IR-seq and RNA-seq.

The ends were cut back, 4 bases at V and 7 bases at J, with 18 bases in the middle. This CDR3 comprises 15 residues. Germline V gene sequence: CDR1 SGDLS, CDR2 YYNGEE. From roughly 400 ng of RNA, a library with molecular barcoded alpha/delta and beta/gamma adaptors was made. TCRdb ran MiXCR on the reads and lists one entry per CDR3 protein. The data hold around 41,000 distinct CDR3 sequences, with roughly 12% observed a single time. This clonotype was counted at least ten times. No antigen is known for it. The chain joins TRBV9 to TRBJ1-5; the D gene is possibly TRBD1 (5 bases). The sample taken for sequencing was a population of CD138-negative cells sorted from bone marrow. The TCR originated in a donor at least 40 years old with multiple myeloma. The chain's CDR3 is CASSPGTSWRQPQHF. The CDR3, as DNA: TGTGCCAGCAGCCCCGGGACGTCTTGGAGACAGCCCCAGCATTTT. Drawing the rest from reference TRBV9 and TRBJ1-5, the complete variable domain is DSGVTQTPKHLITATGQRVTLRCSPRSGDLSVYWYQQSLDQGLQFLIQYYNGEERAKGNILERFSAQQFPDLHSELNLSSLELGDSALYFCASSPGTSWRQPQHFGDGTRLSIL.